One T cell receptor (beta chain) is described in this entry. The sample originates from a study of blood T cell repertoires in COVID-19. Clones were read by immunoSEQ multiplex PCR, and TCRdb kept only the in-frame ones, dropping some. The sample contains some 110,000 clones, over 80% of which appear only once. V was pared by 6 bases and J by 1 base, with 5 bases of the junction left unmatched. The CDR3 contains 14 residues. Germline CDR1 reads LGHDT; CDR2 reads YNNKEL (reference sequence). This clonotype was sampled from a middle-aged man with acute or convalescent COVID-19. Specimen: peripheral blood. The chain joins TRBV3-1 (or the pseudogene TRBV3-2) to TRBJ2-7, with 8 bases that match TRBD2. The CDR3 DNA reads as TGTGCCAGCAGTTTTGCTAGCGGGTCCTACGAGCAGTACTTC. Translating gives CASSFASGSYEQYF.